These 29 T cell receptor beta chains share one sample of origin, sequenced in a study of blood T cell repertoires in COVID-19. Data came from immunoSEQ multiplex PCR; TCRdb stores just in-frame clones and leaves some out. Of around 190,000 clones in the sample, roughly 84% are singletons; the top ten hold roughly 13%. Sequencing was carried out using peripheral blood. Receptor source: a human donor in a cohort sampled during active COVID-19.

The V and J genes are TRBV27 and TRBJ2-6, with a tentative D call TRBD1 (5 bases). The CDR3 spans 17 residues. Germline assignment: CDR1 MNHEY and CDR2 SMNVEV (reference sequence). V gave up 6 bases and J gave up 3 bases, with 18 bases separating them. CDR3 sequence reads: CASSPLGVRSGANVLTF. The CDR3 nucleotides are TGTGCCAGCAGCCCCCTAGGGGTGCGGAGTGGGGCCAACGTCCTGACTTTC.

J is TRBJ2-7 and V is TRBV4-2; tentatively, D is TRBD2 (5 bases). The V gene lost 3 bases and the J gene lost 3 bases, with 12 bases spanning the gap. Looked up from germline, CDR1 is LGHNA and CDR2 is YNFKEQ. The CDR3 loop spans 14 amino acids. CDR3 DNA sequence: TGTGCCAGCAGCCACCCCAGCGGCTACTACGAGCAGTACTTC. Translation: CASSHPSGYYEQYF.

This rearrangement joins TRBV28 to TRBJ1-3; D not resolved. The CDR3 extends over 13 amino acids. CDR1 and CDR2 from the germline V gene are MDHEN and SYDVKM. V was shortened by 3 bases and J by 3 bases, with 6 bases between the two germline ends. The CDR3 loop reads CASSFYLGNTIYF. CDR3 in DNA: TGTGCCAGCAGTTTCTACCTTGGAAACACCATATATTTT.

The V and J genes are TRBV29-1 and TRBJ2-3, with 11 bases fitting TRBD2. Unmatched junction bases numbered 6, after V lost 6 bases and J lost 4 bases. Germline CDR1 reads SQVTM; CDR2 reads ANQGSEA. This CDR3 is 14 amino acids long. The CDR3 loop reads CSVDLSGRADTQYF. In DNA form, the CDR3 reads TGCAGCGTGGACCTTAGCGGGAGGGCAGATACGCAGTATTTT.

The chain combines TRBV11-2 with TRBJ1-4; 7 nucleotides align to TRBD1. The CDR3 runs to 16 residues. Germline V lookup: CDR1 SGHAT, CDR2 FQNNGV. J was trimmed by 4 bases and V by 7 bases; bases with no gene match: 12. CDR3 DNA: TGTGCCAGCAATGGTGGTACAGGGGCGGGTAATGAAAAACTGTTTTTT. Translating it yields CASNGGTGAGNEKLFF.

J is TRBJ2-7 and V is TRBV5-1; 8 bases fit TRBD1. V gave up 0 bases and J gave up 2 bases; unmatched junction bases: 4. Germline CDR1 and CDR2: SGHRS and YFSETQ. There are 15 residues in the CDR3. This CDR3 is CASSLDQDRAYEQYF. DNA of the CDR3: TGCGCCAGCAGCTTGGACCAGGACAGGGCCTACGAGCAGTACTTC.

V and J are TRBV11-2 and TRBJ1-6; possibly TRBD1 for D (6 bases). Germline assignment: CDR1 SGHAT and CDR2 FQNNGV. The CDR3 length is 15 residues. Trimming shortened V by 5 bases and J by 9 bases, and 17 bases separated the two germline ends. The CDR3 is CASSPTTGFASPLHF. As DNA, the CDR3 is TGTGCCAGCAGCCCGACAACAGGGTTTGCTTCACCCCTCCACTTT. Complete variable domain (other parts from reference TRBV11-2 and TRBJ1-6): EAGVAQSPRYKIIEKRQSVAFWCNPISGHATLYWYQQILGQGPKLLIQFQNNGVVDDSQLPKDRFSAERLKGVDSTLKIQPAKLEDSAVYLCASSPTTGFASPLHFGNGTRLTVT.

The rearrangement links TRBV28 to TRBJ1-2; 7 bases fit TRBD1. Germline lookup yields CDR1 MDHEN and CDR2 SYDVKM. J was trimmed by 8 bases and V by 5 bases; bases with no gene match: 14. This CDR3 comprises 15 residues. For the CDR3, the DNA is TGTGCCAGCAGTGCCTCTGACAGGGAAGGAGGCGGCTACACCTTC. It is translated as CASSASDREGGGYTF.

The rearrangement links TRBV5-1 to TRBJ1-3, with TRBD1 matching over 7 bases. CDR1 SGHRS and CDR2 YFSETQ come from the germline V gene. V shed 3 bases and J 2 bases; nucleotides not matched to a gene: 2. The CDR3 is made up of 14 amino acids. The CDR3 loop is CASSWGTAGNTIYF. The CDR3 DNA sequence: TGCGCCAGCAGCTGGGGGACAGCTGGAAACACCATATATTTT. Using reference TRBV5-1 and TRBJ1-3 for the parts outside the CDR3, the full variable domain is KAGVTQTPRYLIKTRGQQVTLSCSPISGHRSVSWYQQTPGQGLQFLFEYFSETQRNKGNFPGRFSGRQFSNSRSEMNVSTLELGDSALYLCASSWGTAGNTIYFGEGSWLTVV.

The chain recombines TRBV7-9 with TRBJ1-1; 8 positions agree with TRBD1. This CDR3 has 16 residues. The V gene's germline CDR1 is SEHNR and CDR2 FQNEAQ (reference sequence). V was pared by 5 bases and J by 3 bases, with 11 bases of the junction left unmatched. The CDR3, as DNA: TGTGCCAGCAGCGTCCCAGGGGGCGGGTCGTACACTGAAGCTTTCTTT. Residues: CASSVPGGGSYTEAFF.

This clone was recorded once. This chain joins TRBV25-1 and TRBJ2-1; 7 nucleotides align to TRBD1. Germline V gene data show CDR1 as MGHDK and CDR2 as SYGVNS. V was pared by 5 bases and J by 7 bases, with 11 bases of the junction left unmatched. The CDR3 runs to 15 residues. For the CDR3, the DNA is TGTGCCAGCAGTAAAACGGGGACAGATACTAATGAGCAGTTCTTC. Its translation is CASSKTGTDTNEQFF.

This chain connects TRBV28 to TRBJ2-1; 7 positions agree with TRBD2. The CDR3 length is 15 residues. Germline V lookup: CDR1 MDHEN, CDR2 SYDVKM. V was pared by 7 bases and J by 0 bases, with 6 bases of the junction left unmatched. As DNA, the CDR3 is TGTGCCAGCAATATCGGGGGGAGCTCCTACAATGAGCAGTTCTTC. As protein: CASNIGGSSYNEQFF.

The chain uses TRBV23-1 and TRBJ2-7; perhaps TRBD1 as D (5 bases). Being an ORF, TRBV23-1 has a function that is uncertain. The CDR3 runs to 15 residues. V lost 4 bases to trimming and J lost 1 base, with 14 bases between them. In DNA, the CDR3 is TGCGCCAGCAGTCCCTCGAGACAGCCGTCCTACGAGCAGTACTTC. Encoded protein: CASSPSRQPSYEQYF.

This clone was counted a single time. V is TRBV10-1 and J is TRBJ2-5; 10 nucleotides align to TRBD1. The CDR3 has 12 residues. The V segment lost 6 bases and the J segment 7 bases; nucleotides outside the gene matches: 2. CDR1 WNHNN and CDR2 SYGVQD come from the germline V gene (reference sequence). CDR3 residues: CASSRTGGTQYF. As DNA, the CDR3 is TGCGCCAGCAGCCGGACAGGGGGGACCCAGTACTTC.

This CDR3 is CASSRQGNYGYTF. CDR3 nucleotide sequence: TGTGCCAGCAGTCGACAGGGGAACTATGGCTACACCTTC. The V and J genes are TRBV3-1 (or the pseudogene TRBV3-2) and TRBJ1-2; TRBD1 agrees at 8 bases. Unmatched junction bases numbered 2, after V lost 6 bases and J lost 2 bases. Looked up from germline, CDR1 is LGHDT and CDR2 is YNNKEL (reference sequence). The CDR3 spans 13 residues.

The chain joins TRBV9 to TRBJ2-3, with 8 bases lining up with TRBD2. This CDR3 contains 14 residues. V dropped 3 bases and J dropped 4; count of bases not matched to a gene: 4. Germline values: CDR1 SGDLS, CDR2 YYNGEE. The CDR3 loop reads CASSEGTRPDTQYF. CDR3 in DNA: TGTGCCAGCAGCGAGGGGACTAGGCCAGATACGCAGTATTTT.

The rearrangement uses TRBV10-2 and TRBJ2-7, with D perhaps matching TRBD1 (6 bases). Germline V gives CDR1 WSHSY, CDR2 SAAADI. The CDR3 is made up of 15 amino acids. V was cut by 2 bases and J by 2 bases, with 13 bases left in between. CDR3 loop: CASSELGRGAYEQYF. DNA of the CDR3: TGCGCCAGCAGTGAGCTTGGCAGGGGAGCCTACGAGCAGTACTTC.

This clone has a handful of counts. The rearrangement links TRBV7-2 to TRBJ2-1; 7 positions match TRBD1. J lost 1 base, V lost 6 bases, and 6 bases had no gene match. The germline V gene encodes CDR1 SGHTA and CDR2 FQGNSA. This CDR3 is 15 amino acids long. The CDR3 region is CASRRGQPSYNEQFF. DNA for the CDR3: TGTGCCAGCAGGAGGGGACAGCCATCCTACAATGAGCAGTTCTTC. Complete variable domain (other parts from reference TRBV7-2 and TRBJ2-1): GAGVSQSPSNKVTEKGKDVELRCDPISGHTALYWYRQSLGQGLEFLIYFQGNSAPDKSGLPSDRFSAERTGGSVSTLTIQRTQQEDSAVYLCASRRGQPSYNEQFFGPGTRLTVL.

The chain joins TRBV28 to TRBJ2-7, with a weak D call TRBD2 (6 bases). This CDR3 region has 14 residues. Deletions cut 2 bases from V and 6 bases from J, with 14 bases between. Germline V gives CDR1 MDHEN, CDR2 SYDVKM. The CDR3 coding sequence is TGTGCCAGCAGTTTAGGGGGGAGTGGGCTCGAGCAGTACTTC. Amino acids: CASSLGGSGLEQYF.

The chain recombines TRBV18 with TRBJ2-3; 7 nucleotides agree with TRBD1. This CDR3 has 17 amino acids. CDR1 KGHSH and CDR2 LQKENI come from the germline V gene. V trimming: 1 base; J trimming: 4 bases; junction bases outside the gene matches: 11. The chain's CDR3 is CASSPRVADRSPDTQYF. The CDR3 nucleotides are TGTGCCAGCTCACCACGGGTTGCGGACAGGAGTCCAGATACGCAGTATTTT.

The chain uses TRBV7-9 and TRBJ1-2, with 8 bases fitting TRBD1. Per the germline V gene, CDR1 is SEHNR and CDR2 is FQNEAQ (reference sequence). CDR3 size: 14 residues. V trimming: 5 bases; J trimming: 8 bases; junction bases outside the gene matches: 10. The CDR3 sequence is CASSPGQGMGGYTF. The CDR3 region has the DNA TGTGCCAGCAGCCCCGGACAGGGAATGGGCGGCTACACCTTC.

The rearrangement joins TRBV7-2 to TRBJ2-7; D possibly corresponds to TRBD1 (6 bases). The CDR3 spans 16 residues. Germline CDR1 is SGHTA and CDR2 is FQGNSA. V was shortened by 7 bases and J by 1 base, with 20 bases between the two germline ends. CDR3 amino acids: CASIWLGQGLSYEQYF. DNA for the CDR3: TGTGCCAGCATCTGGTTAGGGCAGGGGCTTTCCTACGAGCAGTACTTC. The variable domain in full, completed from reference TRBV7-2 and TRBJ2-7, reads GAGVSQSPSNKVTEKGKDVELRCDPISGHTALYWYRQSLGQGLEFLIYFQGNSAPDKSGLPSDRFSAERTGGSVSTLTIQRTQQEDSAVYLCASIWLGQGLSYEQYFGPGTRLTVT.

The rearrangement uses TRBV20-1 and TRBJ2-4; D gene unclear. Per the germline V gene, CDR1 is DFQATT and CDR2 is SNEGSKA (reference sequence). The V and J ends lost 8 bases and 11 bases respectively, with 16 bases between them. The CDR3 sequence is 11 residues long. This CDR3 reads CSSWNVGVQYF. The DNA for the CDR3 is TGCAGTTCGTGGAATGTTGGAGTTCAGTACTTC.

This chain links TRBV3-1 (or the pseudogene TRBV3-2) with TRBJ2-1, with TRBD2 as a possible D gene (6 bases). CDR1 and CDR2 from the germline V gene are LGHDT and YNNKEL (reference sequence). V lost 0 bases to trimming and J lost 7 bases, with 22 bases between them. This CDR3 contains 18 residues. The CDR3 loop reads CASSQDYLAGTSRNEQFF. CDR3 coding DNA: TGTGCCAGCAGCCAAGATTATCTGGCGGGAACGTCCCGAAATGAGCAGTTCTTC.

The J gene is TRBJ1-2, the V gene TRBV24-1; D is unresolved. V was pared by 4 bases and J by 5 bases, with 7 bases between. This CDR3 region has 12 residues. Germline CDR1 KGHDR, CDR2 SFDVKD. CDR3 sequence reads: CATSDNRYGYTF. CDR3 sequence (DNA): TGTGCCACCAGTGACAACCGGTATGGCTACACCTTC.

V is TRBV11-2 and J is TRBJ1-1, with unresolved D. The CDR3 sequence is 13 residues long. Per germline, CDR1 SGHAT and CDR2 FQNNGV. Trimming removed 1 base from V and 1 base from J, with 4 bases in between. The DNA for the CDR3 is TGTGCCAGCAGCTTAGCTAGGAACACTGAAGCTTTCTTT. Translating it yields CASSLARNTEAFF.

About this clone: The junction differs from germline at one of its ends, possibly a read error. This chain joins TRBV7-2 and TRBJ1-5; possibly TRBD1 for D (6 bases). This CDR3 contains 14 residues. CDR1 and CDR2 (germline): SGHTA, FQGNSA. The CDR3 loop reads CASSLGGHRSKLSF. The CDR3 nucleotides read TGTGCCAGCAGCTTAGGGGGGCACAGGTCCAAATTAAGTTTT.

J is TRBJ2-1 and V is TRBV27; TRBD2 might be the D (6 bases). Germline V gene sequence: CDR1 MNHEY, CDR2 SMNVEV (reference sequence). The CDR3 consists of 16 residues. Trimming took off 1 base at V and 3 bases at J, with 13 bases between the two ends. For the CDR3, the DNA is TGTGCCAGCAGTTTATTGCGTAGCGGACTCTACAATGAGCAGTTCTTC. Encoded protein: CASSLLRSGLYNEQFF.

The V and J genes are TRBV11-2 and TRBJ2-5; TRBD2 matches 12 bases. The trim removed 1 base at V and 2 bases at J, leaving 2 bases unmatched. This CDR3 comprises 16 residues. Germline V gene sequence: CDR1 SGHAT, CDR2 FQNNGV. The CDR3, as DNA: TGTGCCAGCAGCTTAGGGCTAGCGGGAGGGCAAGAGACCCAGTACTTC. This translates into CASSLGLAGGQETQYF. The whole variable domain, remainder taken from reference TRBV11-2 and TRBJ2-5, is EAGVAQSPRYKIIEKRQSVAFWCNPISGHATLYWYQQILGQGPKLLIQFQNNGVVDDSQLPKDRFSAERLKGVDSTLKIQPAKLEDSAVYLCASSLGLAGGQETQYFGPGTRLLVL.